The 29 T cell receptor beta chains reported below all come from one sample, sequenced in a study of beta chain features in type 1 diabetes. The whole isolated RNA underwent reverse transcription, so sequencing captured expressed TCRB transcripts. The assay was immunoSEQ multiplex PCR, and TCRdb's table has in-frame clones only and misses some. The sample contains 680,000 or so clones, around 15% of which appear only once. The sequencing sample was made of naive CD4+ T cells from blood. All receptors derive from a man aged 18 to 30 in good health.

This clone turned up a few times. The chain joins TRBV11-2 to TRBJ2-1; D might be TRBD1 (5 bases). The germline CDR1 and CDR2 sequences are SGHAT and FQNNGV. The CDR3 spans 16 residues. V gave up 4 bases and J gave up 8 bases, with 21 bases separating them. The DNA of the CDR3 is TGTGCCAGCAGCTCCCTTACAGGAAAATTTGTGCATGAGCAGTTCTTC. It specifies CASSSLTGKFVHEQFF.

This clone was detected only a few times. The chain combines TRBV18 with TRBJ1-2, with D tentatively TRBD1 (6 bases). CDR1 KGHSH and CDR2 LQKENI come from the germline V gene. The CDR3 is 13 amino acids. V lost 3 bases to trimming and J lost 4 bases, with 9 bases between them. CDR3 DNA sequence: TGTGCCAGCTCACCCGACAGGATCTATGGCTACACCTTC. Its protein is CASSPDRIYGYTF.

CDR3 in amino acids: CASSHRAQGSYEQYF. Here the CDR3 DNA reads TGCGCCAGCAGCCATCGGGCACAGGGGAGCTACGAGCAGTACTTC. J is TRBJ2-7 and V is TRBV4-3, with TRBD1 identical over 7 bases. The CDR3 has 15 residues. Trimming at V came to 3 bases and at J to 3 bases, leaving 8 bases not matched to a gene. Germline lookup yields CDR1 LGHNA and CDR2 YSLEER.

The chain has TRBV6-6 and TRBJ2-2, with D tentatively TRBD1 (7 bases). The CDR3 has 16 residues. Deletions cut 7 bases from V and 4 bases from J, with 19 bases between. Germline values: CDR1 MNHNY, CDR2 SVGAGI (reference sequence). The CDR3 DNA sequence: TGTGCCAGCACCTTGACAGGGTGGGGAGGCACCGGGGAGCTGTTTTTT. Its protein is CASTLTGWGGTGELFF.

This clone was detected a few times. The chain links TRBV4-3 to TRBJ1-2; D remains unclear. Per the germline V gene, CDR1 is LGHNA and CDR2 is YSLEER. The CDR3 spans 15 residues. Trimming removed 0 bases from V and 8 bases from J, with 16 bases in between. CDR3 region: CASSQEYLGIGGYTF. The CDR3, as DNA: TGCGCCAGCAGCCAAGAGTATCTGGGAATTGGCGGCTACACCTTC.

The V gene is TRBV5-1, the J gene TRBJ2-1, with 9 bases lining up with TRBD1. The CDR3 extends over 15 amino acids. The germline CDR1 and CDR2 sequences are SGHRS and YFSETQ. Trimming cost V 3 bases and J 8 bases; bases outside gene matches: 9. The chain's CDR3 is CASSSWDRVLHEQFF. Here the CDR3 DNA reads TGCGCCAGCAGCTCCTGGGACAGGGTTTTGCATGAGCAGTTCTTC.

The J gene is TRBJ1-1, the V gene TRBV28; D gene unclear. V lost 4 bases, J lost 9 bases, and 12 bases lay in between. CDR1 MDHEN and CDR2 SYDVKM come from the germline V gene. The CDR3 is 12 amino acids. CDR3 region: CASSSVSNKAFF. DNA for the CDR3: TGTGCCAGCAGTTCAGTATCCAACAAAGCTTTCTTT.

The V and J genes are TRBV5-4 and TRBJ1-4; D call uncertain. The CDR3 contains 14 residues. Between the trimmed V and J ends, which lost 0 bases and 4 bases, there was a span of 7 bases. Germline V gene sequence: CDR1 SGHNT, CDR2 YYREEE (reference sequence). The CDR3 bases are TGTGCCAGCAGCTTGGGGGCGGATAATGAAAAACTGTTTTTT. Translated: CASSLGADNEKLFF.

This clone was counted between two and nine times. This chain links TRBV19 with TRBJ2-7; D call uncertain. The CDR3 contains 15 residues. In germline, CDR1 is LNHDA, CDR2 SQIVND (reference sequence). Trimming took off 7 bases at V and 0 bases at J, with 16 bases between the two ends. The CDR3, as DNA: TGTGCCAGTAAAAATCGGGCAGGACGCTCCTACGAGCAGTACTTC. Translating gives CASKNRAGRSYEQYF.

The chain recombines TRBV10-3 with TRBJ2-2; D ambiguous. Germline lookup yields CDR1 ENHRY and CDR2 SYGVKD. Trimming shortened V by 10 bases and J by 0 bases, and 12 bases separated the two germline ends. This CDR3 is built from 14 residues. CDR3 sequence (DNA): TGTGCCACGAAAAGGCAGACGAACACCGGGGAGCTGTTTTTT. Amino acids: CATKRQTNTGELFF.

CDR3 region: CAWSSGFGLEAFF. CDR3 DNA: TGTGCCTGGAGTTCAGGGTTCGGGCTTGAAGCTTTCTTT. The genes are TRBV30 and TRBJ1-1; possibly TRBD1 for D (5 bases). The V gene lost 2 bases and the J gene lost 7 bases, with 14 bases spanning the gap. The germline V gene encodes CDR1 GTSNPN and CDR2 SVGIG (reference sequence). This CDR3 spans 13 amino acids.

The chain recombines TRBV30 with TRBJ1-6; D remains unclear. V gave up 4 bases and J gave up 10 bases, with 11 bases separating them. The germline CDR1 and CDR2 sequences are GTSNPN and SVGIG (reference sequence). The CDR3 covers 12 residues. CDR3 bases: TGTGCCTGGACACTTTACGGCTCACCCCTCCACTTT. This gives the protein CAWTLYGSPLHF.

This clone has more than one count but fewer than ten. The gene calls are TRBV27 and TRBJ1-2; D perhaps matches TRBD1 (5 bases). This CDR3 contains 15 residues. CDR1 is MNHEY and CDR2 is SMNVEV in the germline V gene (reference sequence). V was cut by 4 bases and J by 3 bases, with 15 bases left in between. CDR3 coding DNA: TGTGCCAGCAGTTCCGAGGGACGCCGGCACTATGGCTACACCTTC. Protein product: CASSSEGRRHYGYTF.

The rearrangement joins TRBV4-3 to TRBJ1-5, with a possible D match to TRBD1 (5 bases). The CDR3 extends over 16 amino acids. From germline, CDR1 is LGHNA and CDR2 YSLEER. The germline V and J ends were trimmed by 0 bases and 4 bases, with 13 bases remaining between them. The CDR3 sequence is CASSQEAGRPNQPQHF. The CDR3 region has the DNA TGCGCCAGCAGCCAAGAGGCAGGGAGGCCAAATCAGCCCCAGCATTTT.

CDR3 sequence (DNA): TGTGCCACCAGCAGAGGGGGACAGTTGGTAGACATTCAGTACTTC. Translating it yields CATSRGGQLVDIQYF. The V and J genes are TRBV15 and TRBJ2-4, with TRBD1 matching over 7 bases. Germline V gives CDR1 LNHNV, CDR2 YYDKDF (reference sequence). Trimming took 1 base from V and 8 from J; bases not matched to a gene: 8. CDR3 length: 15 amino acids.

The rearrangement uses TRBV7-2 and TRBJ1-2; D may be TRBD1 (6 bases). V lost 5 bases and J 2 bases, leaving 12 bases between the germline ends. Germline CDR1 reads SGHTA; CDR2 reads FQGNSA. The CDR3 consists of 14 residues. This chain's CDR3 is CASSKDRINYGYTF. The CDR3 bases are TGTGCCAGCAGCAAGGACAGAATAAACTATGGCTACACCTTC.

This clone turned up a few times. This chain links TRBV9 with TRBJ2-5; no clear D. The CDR3 is 13 residues long. Between the trimmed V and J ends, which lost 2 bases and 5 bases, there was a span of 10 bases. The germline V gene has CDR1 SGDLS and CDR2 YYNGEE. CDR3: CASSVPGLETQYF. CDR3 in DNA: TGTGCCAGCAGCGTGCCAGGCTTGGAGACCCAGTACTTC.

This rearrangement joins TRBV10-3 to TRBJ1-1; D call uncertain. From germline, CDR1 is ENHRY and CDR2 SYGVKD. Trimming left V 10 bases short and J 1 base short, with 13 bases between. This CDR3 has 13 residues. The CDR3, as DNA: TGTGCCACCACCGGTGTCAAGAACACTGAAGCTTTCTTT. Its translation is CATTGVKNTEAFF.

This clone was observed a few times. The J gene is TRBJ1-3, the V gene TRBV2, with 9 bases fitting TRBD1. CDR1 and CDR2 (germline): SNHLY, FYNNEI. The J segment lost 1 base and the V segment lost 11 bases, leaving 6 bases of the junction unmatched. CDR3 length: 14 residues. The CDR3 protein is CAWPGTGSGNTIYF. Here the CDR3 DNA reads TGTGCCTGGCCAGGGACAGGGTCTGGAAACACCATATATTTT.

The CDR3 coding sequence is TGTGCCAGCAGTTCCGCAGGACAGGGGGCCTACGAGCAGTACTTC. This translates into CASSSAGQGAYEQYF. The chain is built from TRBV28 and TRBJ2-7; 10 nucleotides align to TRBD1. The germline CDR1 and CDR2 sequences are MDHEN and SYDVKM. The V gene end was trimmed by 4 bases and the J gene end by 2 bases; junction bases not matched to a gene: 5. The CDR3 runs to 15 residues.

The J gene is TRBJ2-7, the V gene TRBV9; perhaps D is TRBD1 or TRBD2 (5 bases each). CDR1 and CDR2 (germline): SGDLS, YYNGEE. The V and J ends lost 4 bases and 6 bases respectively, with 23 bases between them. The CDR3 extends over 16 amino acids. The CDR3 DNA reads as TGTGCCAGCAGCCCTAGGGTTCGGGACGGACCGTCCGAGCAGTACTTC. Protein: CASSPRVRDGPSEQYF.

The rearrangement uses TRBV9 and TRBJ1-1; D is unresolved. Germline V CDR1 and CDR2: SGDLS, YYNGEE. CDR3 length equals 17 residues. V was cut by 0 bases and J by 1 base, with 16 bases left in between. The CDR3 DNA follows: TGTGCCAGCAGCGTAGCCCCACCGGGGATTTCGAACACTGAAGCTTTCTTT. This sequence encodes CASSVAPPGISNTEAFF.

The chain carries TRBV25-1 and TRBJ1-1, with D possibly matching TRBD1 (5 bases). The germline V gene encodes CDR1 MGHDK and CDR2 SYGVNS. Trimming left V 1 base short and J 6 bases short, with 6 bases between. The length of the CDR3 is 12 residues. DNA of the CDR3: TGTGCCAGCAGTGAATCGGGGGCTGAAGCTTTCTTT. Its protein product is CASSESGAEAFF.

This clone was counted between two and nine times. This chain links TRBV5-4 with TRBJ2-5, with TRBD1 as a possible D gene (5 bases). CDR3 size: 11 residues. Germline CDR1 is SGHNT and CDR2 is YYREEE (reference sequence). V lost 7 bases and J 3 bases, leaving 7 bases between the germline ends. CDR3 DNA: TGTGCCAGCGAAGGGGAAGAGACCCAGTACTTC. Amino acids: CASEGEETQYF.

The V call is TRBV9, the J call TRBJ1-5; TRBD1 might be the D (5 bases). The CDR3 is 14 residues long. Germline CDR1 reads SGDLS; CDR2 reads YYNGEE. The V and J ends lost 0 bases and 11 bases respectively, with 15 bases between them. CDR3 residues: CASSVAGVGGAQHF. In DNA form, the CDR3 reads TGTGCCAGCAGCGTAGCGGGGGTCGGTGGGGCCCAGCATTTT.

This sequence joins TRBV19 and TRBJ1-1; D might be TRBD1 (5 bases). Trimming took 7 bases from V and 1 from J, leaving 22 bases between them. The CDR3 totals 17 residues. Germline CDR1 is LNHDA and CDR2 is SQIVND (reference sequence). The CDR3 DNA follows: TGTGCCAGTACCAAAGTCCCGCCTGGGGGAGAGAACACTGAAGCTTTCTTT. It codes for CASTKVPPGGENTEAFF.

The sample holds a few counts of this clone. The CDR3 sequence is CASSQEEGVNTGELFF. The CDR3 DNA reads as TGTGCCAGCAGCCAAGAGGAAGGAGTTAACACCGGGGAGCTGTTTTTT. The rearrangement links TRBV4-2 to TRBJ2-2; D is unclear. Between the trimmed V and J ends, which lost 0 bases and 2 bases, there was a span of 10 bases. The CDR3 extends over 16 amino acids. Germline V gene sequence: CDR1 LGHNA, CDR2 YNFKEQ.

The chain combines TRBV27 with TRBJ1-1; D not certain. The V gene lost 8 bases and the J gene lost 0 bases, with 16 bases spanning the gap. The CDR3 sequence is 15 residues long. Germline loops: CDR1 MNHEY, CDR2 SMNVEV (reference sequence). The CDR3 DNA reads as TGTGCCAGCTGTAGGGCGCACCCTATGAACACTGAAGCTTTCTTT. Protein product: CASCRAHPMNTEAFF.

This clone turned up a few times. One end of the junction is discordant with germline, which a read error may explain. The chain has TRBV6-6 and TRBJ2-7, with D maybe TRBD1 (6 bases). The CDR3 consists of 16 residues. Germline V gene lookup returns CDR1 MNHNY and CDR2 SVGAGI (reference sequence). For the CDR3, the DNA is TGTGCCACCAGTGGAACCGGGACAAGTGAACCCTACGAGCAGTACTTC. This encodes CATSGTGTSEPYEQYF.